This T cell receptor beta chain was sequenced for a study of molecular identifiers for immune sequencing clone quantification. General study results and limits: Clonotypes surpassing 20 RNA copies contained over 97% of effector molecules, versus under 1% in naive cells. Investigators reportedly could detect spiked Jurkat TCR RNA from one cell among approximately 930,000 naive cells.

This clonotype appeared a few times. What it binds is unknown. Mismatch with germline at one junction end may stem from a read error. The CDR3 is 15 residues long. Germline assignment: CDR1 SSHAT and CDR2 FNYEAQ (reference sequence). Preparation methods for the bulk TCR libraries were those previously described, with listed TCR primers. TCRdb called the PCR reads again in MiXCR, with one record for every CDR3 protein. The table lists 550,000 to 750,000 distinct CDR3 sequences, 15% to 20% of them singletons. Sorting defined naive CD8 T cells as CD8+CD4-CCR7+CD45RA+. The V call is TRBV7-7, the J call TRBJ2-2; D is perhaps TRBD2 (5 bases). This TCR was recovered from a human donor in good health. Some libraries in this study had Jurkat cell RNA spiked in. Sequencing input: naive CD8+ T cells from blood, with Jurkat cell RNA spiked in. Subset of the sample: FACS-sorted CD8+CD4-CCR7+CD45RA+ naive T cells. CDR3 protein: CASSLDPGSTGELFF. CDR3 coding DNA: TGTGCTAGCAGCTTAGATCCGGGGAGTACCGGGGAGCTGTTTTTT.